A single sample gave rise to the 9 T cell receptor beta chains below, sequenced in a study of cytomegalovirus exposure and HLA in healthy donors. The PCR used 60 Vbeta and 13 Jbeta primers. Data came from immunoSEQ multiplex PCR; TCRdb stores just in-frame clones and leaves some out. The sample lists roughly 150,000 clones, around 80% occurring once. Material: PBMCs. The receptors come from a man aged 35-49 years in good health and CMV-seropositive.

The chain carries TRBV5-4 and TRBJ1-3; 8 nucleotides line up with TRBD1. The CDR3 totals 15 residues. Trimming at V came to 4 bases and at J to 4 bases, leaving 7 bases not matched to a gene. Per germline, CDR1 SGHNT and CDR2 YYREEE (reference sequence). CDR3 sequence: CASSGNRGRGNTIYF. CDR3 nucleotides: TGTGCCAGCAGCGGAAACAGGGGGAGAGGAAACACCATATATTTT. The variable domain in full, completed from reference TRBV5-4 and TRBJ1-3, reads ETGVTQSPTHLIKTRGQQVTLRCSSQSGHNTVSWYQQALGQGPQFIFQYYREEENGRGNFPPRFSGLQFPNYSSELNVNALELDDSALYLCASSGNRGRGNTIYFGEGSWLTVV.

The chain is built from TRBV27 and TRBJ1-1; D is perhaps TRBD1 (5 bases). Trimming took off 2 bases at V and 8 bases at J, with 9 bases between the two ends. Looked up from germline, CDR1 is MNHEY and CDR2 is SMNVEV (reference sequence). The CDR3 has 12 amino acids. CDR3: CASSLIAGEAFF. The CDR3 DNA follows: TGTGCCAGCAGTTTAATAGCAGGGGAAGCTTTCTTT.

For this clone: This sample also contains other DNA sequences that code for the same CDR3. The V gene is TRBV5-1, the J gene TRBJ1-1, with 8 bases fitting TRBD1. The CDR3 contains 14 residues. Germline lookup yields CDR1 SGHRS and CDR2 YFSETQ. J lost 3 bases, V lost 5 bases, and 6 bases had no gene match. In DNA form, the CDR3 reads TGCGCCAGCAGTTCGGCAGGGGGCTACACTGAAGCTTTCTTT. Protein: CASSSAGGYTEAFF.

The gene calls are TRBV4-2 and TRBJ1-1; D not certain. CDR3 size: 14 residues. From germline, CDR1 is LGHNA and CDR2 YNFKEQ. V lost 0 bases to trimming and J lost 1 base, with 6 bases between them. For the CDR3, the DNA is TGTGCCAGCAGCCAAGATCCCGGGAACACTGAAGCTTTCTTT. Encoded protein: CASSQDPGNTEAFF.

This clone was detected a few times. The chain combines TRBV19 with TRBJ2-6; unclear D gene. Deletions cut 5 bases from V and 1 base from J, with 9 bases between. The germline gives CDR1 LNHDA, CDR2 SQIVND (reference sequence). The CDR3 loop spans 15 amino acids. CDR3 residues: CASSPSLSGANVLTF. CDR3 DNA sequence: TGTGCCAGTAGTCCAAGCTTGTCTGGGGCCAACGTCCTGACTTTC.

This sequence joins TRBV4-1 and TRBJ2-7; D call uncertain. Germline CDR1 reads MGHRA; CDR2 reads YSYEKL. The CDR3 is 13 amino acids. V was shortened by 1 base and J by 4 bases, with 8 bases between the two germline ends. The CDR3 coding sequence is TGCGCCAGCAGCCAAGTCCTTTTGTACGAGCAGTACTTC. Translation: CASSQVLLYEQYF.

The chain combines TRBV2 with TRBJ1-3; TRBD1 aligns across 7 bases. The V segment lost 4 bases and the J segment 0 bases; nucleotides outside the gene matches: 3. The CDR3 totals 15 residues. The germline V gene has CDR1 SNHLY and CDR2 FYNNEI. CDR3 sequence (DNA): TGTGCCAGCAGTGTGGGGACAGTCTCTGGAAACACCATATATTTT. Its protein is CASSVGTVSGNTIYF.

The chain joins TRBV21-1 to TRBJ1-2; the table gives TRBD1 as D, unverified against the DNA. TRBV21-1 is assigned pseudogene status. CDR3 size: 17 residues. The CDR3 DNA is TGTGCCAGCAGCAAGTCGGGGCGGACAGGGGAAAATGGTGGCTACACCTTC. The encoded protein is CASSKSGRTGENGGYTF.

In DNA form, the CDR3 reads TGTGCCAGCAGTCCTATACCTGGGGCCAACGTCCTGACTTTC. It is translated as CASSPIPGANVLTF. The rearrangement uses TRBV6-1 and TRBJ2-6; D is unclear. V lost 5 bases and J 2 bases, leaving 7 bases between the germline ends. Germline CDR1 MNHNS, CDR2 SASEGT. This CDR3 spans 14 amino acids.